This entry lists 10 T cell receptor beta chains sequenced from one sample in a study of blood T cell repertoires in COVID-19. Assay used: immunoSEQ multiplex PCR; TCRdb lists only in-frame clones, some missing. Found here are 300,000 to 350,000 clones, around nine tenths of them singletons; the top ten hold over 4.5%. The sequenced sample consisted of PBMCs or T cells enriched from blood (not recorded which). The receptor set was obtained from a man aged 30 to 39 who had recovered from COVID-19.

The genes are TRBV6-6 and TRBJ2-3; 10 positions agree with TRBD1. Germline V gives CDR1 MNHNY, CDR2 SVGAGI (reference sequence). V was clipped by 5 bases and J by 6 bases; unmatched bases: 5. The CDR3 length is 14 residues. Here the CDR3 DNA reads TGTGCCAGCAGTCGTGGACAGGGGGGCGATACGCAGTATTTT. This gives the protein CASSRGQGGDTQYF.

The chain employs TRBV6-8 and TRBJ1-6, with TRBD1 identical over 10 bases. Per the germline V gene, CDR1 is MNHGY and CDR2 is SAAAGT. V trimming: 7 bases; J trimming: 8 bases; junction bases outside the gene matches: 14. The CDR3 extends over 17 amino acids. CDR3 sequence: CASTLSSGQGIDSPLHF. The CDR3, as DNA: TGTGCCAGCACCCTTTCGTCGGGACAGGGGATAGATTCACCCCTCCACTTT.

The chain has TRBV6-5 and TRBJ2-2, with unresolved D. V lost 4 bases to trimming and J lost 4 bases, with 10 bases between them. The CDR3 is 14 amino acids. From germline, CDR1 is MNHEY and CDR2 SVGAGI. CDR3 nucleotide sequence: TGTGCCAGCAGTTTTCAGGATTCCACCGGGGAGCTGTTTTTT. It yields the protein CASSFQDSTGELFF.

This chain joins TRBV18 and TRBJ2-7; 7 positions match TRBD1. The CDR3 is made up of 15 amino acids. Germline V gives CDR1 KGHSH, CDR2 LQKENI. Germline trimming cut 4 bases from V and 0 bases from J; bases unmatched to any gene: 6. CDR3 sequence reads: CASSRGQELSYEQYF. The CDR3 bases are TGTGCCAGCTCACGCGGACAGGAGCTCTCCTACGAGCAGTACTTC.

The chain combines TRBV5-6 with TRBJ1-2; D perhaps matches TRBD1 (6 bases). The CDR3 consists of 14 residues. Germline V lookup: CDR1 SGHDT, CDR2 YYEEEE. Trimming cost V 4 bases and J 5 bases, with 15 bases left between them. The chain's CDR3 is CASSRMTGEYGYTF. CDR3 coding DNA: TGTGCCAGCAGCAGAATGACAGGAGAATATGGCTACACCTTC.

The chain is built from TRBV6-5 and TRBJ2-1, with 11 bases lining up with TRBD2. Germline loops: CDR1 MNHEY, CDR2 SVGAGI. After removal of 7 bases from V and 1 base from J, the junction contained 3 bases not matched to a gene. The CDR3 extends over 15 amino acids. The CDR3 nucleotides are TGTGCCAGCACATTAGCGGGGGGGTCCTACAATGAGCAGTTCTTC. It yields the protein CASTLAGGSYNEQFF.

The chain links TRBV15 to TRBJ1-4; D is undetermined. Germline CDR1 and CDR2: LNHNV and YYDKDF (reference sequence). This CDR3 is built from 13 residues. The ends were cut back, 5 bases at V and 8 bases at J, with 12 bases in the middle. The CDR3 DNA reads TGTGCCACCAGCGCGCGGCCGGGAGAAAAACTGTTTTTT. Translated, it gives CATSARPGEKLFF.

The rearrangement joins TRBV7-2 to TRBJ1-6; 7 bases map to TRBD1. In germline, CDR1 is SGHTA, CDR2 FQGNSA. V was clipped by 6 bases and J by 5 bases; unmatched bases: 4. CDR3 size: 14 residues. The CDR3 sequence is CASRKTGDNSPLHF. CDR3 nucleotide sequence: TGTGCCAGCAGAAAAACAGGGGATAATTCACCCCTCCACTTT.

The chain carries TRBV12-1 and TRBJ1-2; the DNA was not used to check the table's D call, TRBD1. TRBV12-1 is a documented pseudogene. The CDR3 loop spans 18 amino acids. In DNA, the CDR3 is TGTGCCAGCAGCTTTGGTAGGGGCAGGTTTGTAATAAGGGATGGCTACACCTTC. Translating gives CASSFGRGRFVIRDGYTF.

V gene TRBV28 combines with J gene TRBJ1-2, with a weak D call TRBD1 (5 bases). Germline V gene lookup returns CDR1 MDHEN and CDR2 SYDVKM. V lost 5 bases and J lost 6, with 16 bases in between. CDR3 length: 14 amino acids. CDR3 residues: CASSPRTQINGYTF. The CDR3 nucleotides read TGTGCCAGCAGTCCTAGGACACAAATTAATGGCTACACCTTC.